The 25 T cell receptor beta chains below were found in one sample sequenced in a study of shared clonotypes between healthy human individuals. The table came from immunoSEQ multiplex PCR; TCRdb's copy has only in-frame clones and leaves some out. The sample holds millions of clones; over 85% are singletons and the top ten take around 0.14%. Sequencing input: naive CD4+ T cells sorted from blood. Described subset: CD45RA+ positively selected. These receptors were collected from a man aged 18 to 29 in good health.

V is TRBV15 and J is TRBJ1-3; 8 nucleotides align to TRBD1. Germline V gene lookup returns CDR1 LNHNV and CDR2 YYDKDF (reference sequence). J was trimmed by 3 bases and V by 2 bases; bases with no gene match: 6. There are 16 residues in the CDR3. The CDR3 spells CATSRKTGDFGNTIYF. Written as DNA, the CDR3 is TGTGCCACCAGCAGAAAGACAGGGGATTTTGGAAACACCATATATTTT. Combining the CDR3 with reference TRBV15 and TRBJ1-3 gives the whole variable domain DAMVIQNPRYQVTQFGKPVTLSCSQTLNHNVMYWYQQKSSQAPKLLFHYYDKDFNNEADTPDNFQSRRPNTSFCFLDIRSPGLGDTAMYLCATSRKTGDFGNTIYFGEGSWLTVV.

The CDR3 region is CASSPGGQGANEQYF. The CDR3 region has the DNA TGTGCCAGCTCACCAGGAGGACAGGGGGCGAACGAGCAGTACTTC. The genes are TRBV18 and TRBJ2-7; 11 nucleotides line up with TRBD1. V lost 2 bases, J lost 5 bases, and 5 bases stayed unmatched. This CDR3 is 15 amino acids long. Germline V gene sequence: CDR1 KGHSH, CDR2 LQKENI.

The chain is built from TRBV19 and TRBJ2-3; D is ambiguous. With 7 bases removed from V and 6 bases from J, the gap between germline ends came to 8 bases. CDR1 and CDR2 (germline): LNHDA, SQIVND (reference sequence). This CDR3 has 11 residues. The CDR3 coding sequence is TGTGCCAGTACCCTGGGGGATACGCAGTATTTT. Translation: CASTLGDTQYF.

The chain is built from TRBV7-9 and TRBJ2-7; unclear D gene. Trimming took off 5 bases at V and 2 bases at J, with 19 bases between the two ends. The CDR3 sequence is 16 residues long. Germline-derived CDR1 and CDR2 are SEHNR and FQNEAQ (reference sequence). This CDR3 reads CASSAPPPPATYEQYF. In DNA, the CDR3 is TGTGCCAGCAGCGCCCCACCCCCGCCAGCAACCTACGAGCAGTACTTC. Based on the CDR3 plus reference TRBV7-9 and TRBJ2-7, the full variable domain is DTGVSQNPRHKITKRGQNVTFRCDPISEHNRLYWYRQTLGQGPEFLTYFQNEAQLEKSRLLSDRFSAERPKGSFSTLEIQRTEQGDSAMYLCASSAPPPPATYEQYFGPGTRLTVT.

CDR3 DNA: TGTGCCAGCAGTTCGGGGCAGGGGATGGACACTGAAGCTTTCTTT. Its protein is CASSSGQGMDTEAFF. The chain links TRBV28 to TRBJ1-1, with D tentatively TRBD1 (6 bases). Germline assignment: CDR1 MDHEN and CDR2 SYDVKM. The CDR3 length is 15 residues. V shed 4 bases and J shed 3 bases, with 15 bases lying between them.

The rearrangement joins TRBV2 to TRBJ2-5, with TRBD1 identical over 10 bases. V lost 6 bases, J lost 4 bases, and 8 bases stayed unmatched. The CDR3 extends over 15 amino acids. Germline assignment: CDR1 SNHLY and CDR2 FYNNEI. In DNA, the CDR3 is TGTGCCAGCAGGAGGACAGGGGGGATTGGAGAGACCCAGTACTTC. It yields the protein CASRRTGGIGETQYF.

This sequence joins TRBV28 and TRBJ1-2; 8 bases line up with TRBD1. Germline loops: CDR1 MDHEN, CDR2 SYDVKM. Germline trimming cut 1 base from V and 5 bases from J; bases unmatched to any gene: 9. The CDR3 is 16 amino acids. CDR3 residues: CASSLFWQGAGYGYTF. The CDR3 DNA reads as TGTGCCAGCAGTTTATTTTGGCAGGGGGCTGGATATGGCTACACCTTC.

V gene TRBV25-1 combines with J gene TRBJ1-2; no clear D. CDR1 and CDR2 from the germline V gene are MGHDK and SYGVNS. This CDR3 contains 11 residues. Deletions cut 4 bases from V and 7 bases from J, with 7 bases between. CDR3 protein: CASSAGSGYTF. The CDR3 DNA is TGTGCCAGCAGTGCGGGGTCTGGCTACACCTTC.

This rearrangement joins TRBV19 to TRBJ1-1; D uncertain. The CDR3 totals 14 residues. Deletions cut 5 bases from V and 6 bases from J, with 16 bases between. CDR1 and CDR2 from the germline V gene are LNHDA and SQIVND (reference sequence). The DNA for the CDR3 is TGTGCCAGTAGTGAACGGGAGGTGGGCGCTGAAGCTTTCTTT. It codes for CASSEREVGAEAFF.

The rearrangement uses TRBV6-1 and TRBJ1-6; D is perhaps TRBD1 (5 bases). Trimming removed 4 bases at V and 10 bases at J, with 14 bases between. Germline-derived CDR1 and CDR2 are MNHNS and SASEGT. CDR3 length: 14 residues. The CDR3, as DNA: TGTGCCAGCAGTGCTAACCAGGGTTTCTCACCCCTCCACTTT. It encodes CASSANQGFSPLHF.

The V and J genes are TRBV4-1 and TRBJ2-1, with TRBD2 matching 12 bases. The germline CDR1 and CDR2 sequences are MGHRA and YSYEKL. Unmatched junction bases numbered 9, after V lost 2 bases and J lost 4 bases. The CDR3 extends over 18 amino acids. The chain's CDR3 is CASSQLLAGGPSYNEQFF. The CDR3, as DNA: TGCGCCAGCAGCCAATTACTAGCGGGGGGACCCTCTTACAATGAGCAGTTCTTC.

This chain links TRBV11-1 with TRBJ2-2; unclear D gene. The length of the CDR3 is 15 residues. V shed 1 base and J shed 4 bases, with 10 bases lying between them. Germline V gene sequence: CDR1 SGHAT, CDR2 FQDESV (reference sequence). The CDR3 sequence is CASSLEGLSTGELFF. The CDR3 bases are TGTGCCAGCAGCTTAGAAGGGCTCAGCACCGGGGAGCTGTTTTTT.

V gene TRBV2 combines with J gene TRBJ2-7; 9 bases align to TRBD1. Germline values: CDR1 SNHLY, CDR2 FYNNEI. This CDR3 region has 14 residues. Unmatched junction bases numbered 5, after V lost 5 bases and J lost 3 bases. The CDR3 bases are TGTGCCAGCAGTCCTCAGACAGGGGGCTACGAGCAGTACTTC. Protein sequence: CASSPQTGGYEQYF.

This clone was observed a single time. This chain links TRBV27 with TRBJ2-7; 10 nucleotides line up with TRBD1. Germline loops: CDR1 MNHEY, CDR2 SMNVEV (reference sequence). The CDR3 is 16 amino acids. Losses at the gene ends were 0 bases for V and 3 bases for J; bases not matched to a gene: 5. CDR3 protein: CASSLSVGQGVYEQYF. The CDR3 DNA reads as TGTGCCAGCAGTTTATCTGTCGGACAGGGGGTCTACGAGCAGTACTTC.

V usage is TRBV7-9 and J usage is TRBJ2-2; TRBD1 might be the D (6 bases). CDR3 length: 16 residues. Germline V gene sequence: CDR1 SEHNR, CDR2 FQNEAQ (reference sequence). The V gene lost 5 bases and the J gene lost 1 base, with 14 bases spanning the gap. CDR3 sequence reads: CASSISWTVNTGELFF. The CDR3 nucleotides are TGTGCCAGCAGCATTTCTTGGACAGTGAACACCGGGGAGCTGTTTTTT.

The V and J genes are TRBV5-1 and TRBJ1-2; D unclear. Trimming took 0 bases from V and 6 from J, leaving 9 bases between them. The germline gives CDR1 SGHRS, CDR2 YFSETQ. The CDR3 spans 13 residues. The CDR3 region has the DNA TGCGCCAGCAGCTTGGGGGCGGCGGATGGCTACACCTTC. Translation: CASSLGAADGYTF.

The chain uses TRBV6-1 and TRBJ1-6; TRBD1 agrees at 10 bases. J was trimmed by 9 bases and V by 0 bases; bases with no gene match: 8. In germline, CDR1 is MNHNS, CDR2 SASEGT. This CDR3 comprises 17 residues. The CDR3 region is CASSEALVTGGSSPLHF. The CDR3, as DNA: TGTGCCAGCAGTGAAGCTCTCGTGACAGGGGGCTCTTCACCCCTCCACTTT.

To note about this clone: A read error may be the cause here, since a much bigger clone is one base away. The chain is built from TRBV10-2 and TRBJ2-7; D remains unclear. CDR1 and CDR2 (germline): WSHSY, SAAADI. There are 11 residues in the CDR3. V dropped 6 bases and J dropped 0 bases, with 3 bases sitting between them. The CDR3 DNA reads as TGCGCCAGCAGCTACTCCTACGAGCAGTACTTC. Translation gives CASSYSYEQYF.

The chain combines TRBV21-1 with TRBJ2-7; whether TRBD1, the table's D call, matches the DNA was not checked. TRBV21-1 counts as a pseudogene. CDR3 length: 14 amino acids. The CDR3 loop is CASSSRDRSYEQYF. Written as DNA, the CDR3 is TGTGCCAGCAGCAGCAGGGACAGGTCCTACGAGCAGTACTTC.

The chain employs TRBV10-3 and TRBJ1-6; 7 bases are a match to TRBD1. The CDR3 has 14 amino acids. J lost 7 bases, V lost 2 bases, and 2 bases had no gene match. Germline CDR1 reads ENHRY; CDR2 reads SYGVKD. CDR3 sequence reads: CAISEEGQNSPLHF. CDR3 nucleotides: TGTGCCATCAGTGAGGAGGGACAGAATTCACCCCTCCACTTT.

The gene calls are TRBV28 and TRBJ1-2; D remains ambiguous. The length of the CDR3 is 10 residues. V shed 5 bases and J shed 8 bases, with 6 bases lying between them. The V gene's germline CDR1 is MDHEN and CDR2 SYDVKM. In DNA form, the CDR3 reads TGTGCCAGCAGTGACGAGGGCTACACCTTC. Protein sequence: CASSDEGYTF.

Regarding this clone: This sample includes further DNA sequences coding for the same CDR3. The chain links TRBV10-1 to TRBJ2-3, with D uncertain. The V gene lost 4 bases and the J gene lost 6 bases, with 5 bases spanning the gap. CDR1 is WNHNN, CDR2 SYGVQD, per germline (reference sequence). CDR3 length: 11 amino acids. The CDR3 coding sequence is TGCGCCAGCAGTGTGGGCGATACGCAGTATTTT. This codes for CASSVGDTQYF.

This chain uses TRBV7-2 with TRBJ2-7; 8 nucleotides align to TRBD2. The CDR3 covers 14 residues. J gave up 3 bases and V 4 bases, and 5 bases lay outside the gene matches. Germline CDR1 and CDR2: SGHTA and FQGNSA. CDR3 residues: CASSSGRAGYEQYF. CDR3 nucleotide sequence: TGTGCCAGCAGCTCCGGGAGGGCCGGCTACGAGCAGTACTTC. Filled out from reference TRBV7-2 and TRBJ2-7, the complete variable domain reads GAGVSQSPSNKVTEKGKDVELRCDPISGHTALYWYRQSLGQGLEFLIYFQGNSAPDKSGLPSDRFSAERTGGSVSTLTIQRTQQEDSAVYLCASSSGRAGYEQYFGPGTRLTVT.

The rearrangement links TRBV5-1 to TRBJ1-1; 7 bases match TRBD1. Trimming took 1 base from V and 0 from J; bases not matched to a gene: 9. The CDR3 is made up of 17 amino acids. The germline V gene encodes CDR1 SGHRS and CDR2 YFSETQ. The CDR3: CASSLLTGPGMNTEAFF. CDR3 DNA: TGCGCCAGCAGCTTGCTGACAGGGCCGGGGATGAACACTGAAGCTTTCTTT.

This clone was counted many times. This same CDR3 is encoded by further DNA sequences in the sample. The rearrangement links TRBV30 to TRBJ1-1, with TRBD1 identical over 7 bases. V lost 1 base, J lost 1 base, and 0 bases stayed unmatched. This CDR3 has 13 residues. Germline CDR1 is GTSNPN and CDR2 is SVGIG (reference sequence). CDR3 protein: CAWSGQGNTEAFF. The CDR3 DNA reads TGTGCCTGGAGTGGACAGGGGAACACTGAAGCTTTCTTT. The variable domain in full, completed from reference TRBV30 and TRBJ1-1, reads SQTIHQWPATLVQPVGSPLSLECTVEGTSNPNLYWYRQAAGRGLQLLFYSVGIGQISSEVPQNLSASRPQDRQFILSSKKLLLSDSGFYLCAWSGQGNTEAFFGQGTRLTVV.